Following are 3 T cell receptor beta chains from one sample sequenced in a study of blood T cell repertoires in COVID-19. Assay used: immunoSEQ multiplex PCR; TCRdb lists only in-frame clones, some missing. The sample holds about 210,000 clones, approximately 78% seen once. Sequencing was done on a sample of PBMCs or T cells enriched from blood (not recorded which). The receptors shown here come from a man aged 40-55 years who had recovered from COVID-19.

CDR3 bases: TGTGCCAGCAGTTACCTGGGGCCGCATTCACCCCTCCACTTT. Translating gives CASSYLGPHSPLHF. The chain recombines TRBV6-6 with TRBJ1-6; TRBD1 might be the D (5 bases). Germline V gives CDR1 MNHNY, CDR2 SVGAGI (reference sequence). The CDR3 extends over 14 amino acids. The V gene lost 2 bases and the J gene lost 8 bases, with 10 bases spanning the gap.

The chain combines TRBV18 with TRBJ1-5; D is ambiguous. Trimming stripped 0 bases from V and 2 bases from J, with 11 bases between. The CDR3 loop spans 16 amino acids. Germline-derived CDR1 and CDR2 are KGHSH and LQKENI. The CDR3 DNA reads as TGTGCCAGCTCACCACCGCCCTATAGCGGCAATCAGCCCCAGCATTTT. The encoded protein is CASSPPPYSGNQPQHF.

The chain links TRBV19 to TRBJ2-3; 7 positions match TRBD2. V lost 1 base and J lost 2; bases outside the gene matches: 9. CDR1 and CDR2 (germline): LNHDA, SQIVND (reference sequence). The CDR3 has 17 amino acids. The CDR3 nucleotides read TGTGCCAGTAGTATAGCACGGGGCGGGAGATTCACAGATACGCAGTATTTT. It specifies CASSIARGGRFTDTQYF.